Sequencing of this TCR beta chain was carried out in a study of blood T cells in healthy people across ages. Study-wide findings and caveats: While age rose, TCR beta diversity per million T cells dropped in a roughly linear way. Naive T cell percentage by flow cytometry tracked strongly with beta diversity.

As for this clonotype: Its antigen is still unknown.

With 7 bases removed from V and 4 bases from J, the gap between germline ends came to 20 bases. The CDR3 spans 15 residues. Germline V CDR1 and CDR2: MNHNY, SVGAGI (reference sequence). Combining a sample-barcoded 5' primer with a J-beta primer mix, a second PCR ran for roughly 7 to 12 cycles. Each cDNA molecule received a tag from a template-switch adaptor that had 12 random nucleotides. TCRdb independently ran MiXCR on the 5' RACE reads; one entry per CDR3 protein. The table lists around 800,000 distinct CDR3 sequences, around two fifths of them singletons. This sequence was found in a man aged 55 to 70 in good health. Sample: blood. This chain connects TRBV6-6 to TRBJ2-7; tentative D call: TRBD2 (7 bases). The DNA of the CDR3 is TGTGCCAGCAACTCACCTAGGGGGGGATTTTACGAGCAGTACTTC. Translation gives CASNSPRGGFYEQYF.